One and the same sample provided the 10 T cell receptor beta chains below, sequenced in a study of T cells in Graves' hyperthyroidism and ophthalmopathy. It was RNA transcripts that yielded the amplified TCR beta CDR3 regions. The HTBI primer set served for first-round RT-PCR of the TCR CDR3. TCRdb fed the multiplex PCR reads into MiXCR, producing one record per CDR3 protein. Of some 580,000 distinct CDR3 sequences in the sample, approximately 15% were seen once. The sample comprised blood. These receptors originate from a woman aged 40 to 49 with Graves' ophthalmopathy.

At least ten counts were recorded for this clonotype. The rearrangement links TRBV5-1 to TRBJ2-1, with D possibly being TRBD1 (5 bases). CDR1 is SGHRS and CDR2 is YFSETQ in the germline V gene. The CDR3 covers 14 residues. Trimming cost V 0 bases and J 9 bases, with 13 bases left between them. CDR3 sequence reads: CASSLGQGMGEQFF. In DNA form, the CDR3 reads TGCGCCAGCAGCTTGGGGCAGGGAATGGGTGAGCAGTTCTTC.

The sample holds a few counts of this clonotype. CDR3 in amino acids: CASSYSSGTLNTGELFF. The CDR3 nucleotides read TGTGCCAGCAGTTACTCGTCCGGGACACTTAACACCGGGGAGCTGTTTTTT. The V and J genes are TRBV6-5 and TRBJ2-2, with a possible D match to TRBD1 (6 bases). With 0 bases removed from V and 2 bases from J, the gap between germline ends came to 13 bases. The CDR3 is 17 residues long. Germline CDR1 is MNHEY and CDR2 is SVGAGI.

As concerns this clonotype: It may be a read error: a sequence one base away is much more abundant. The chain employs TRBV11-2 and TRBJ2-3; D perhaps matches TRBD1 (5 bases). CDR3 length equals 14 residues. The germline V gene has CDR1 SGHAT and CDR2 FQNNGV. CDR3 DNA: TGTGCCAGCAGCTCTCAGGGATACACAGGTACGCAGTATTTT. Translating gives CASSSQGYTGTQYF.

The chain combines TRBV28 with TRBJ1-1; D not resolved. The CDR3 covers 15 residues. Trimming removed 7 bases from V and 1 base from J, with 16 bases in between. The germline V gene has CDR1 MDHEN and CDR2 SYDVKM. The CDR3 sequence is CASTLLSTPNTEAFF. The CDR3 nucleotides are TGTGCCAGCACTTTGTTAAGCACCCCGAACACTGAAGCTTTCTTT.

The CDR3 bases are TGTGCCTGGAGTGGGGGGGGACATGAGCAGTTCTTC. Translation gives CAWSGGGHEQFF. The chain has TRBV30 and TRBJ2-1; 7 positions agree with TRBD2. Germline V gene lookup returns CDR1 GTSNPN and CDR2 SVGIG (reference sequence). V dropped 1 base and J dropped 8; count of bases not matched to a gene: 2. The CDR3 has 12 residues.

This clonotype appeared many times. The chain is built from TRBV5-1 and TRBJ2-1, with D perhaps TRBD2 (6 bases). The germline V gene encodes CDR1 SGHRS and CDR2 YFSETQ. V was shortened by 1 base and J by 9 bases, with 17 bases between the two germline ends. The CDR3 is made up of 15 amino acids. The CDR3 DNA sequence: TGCGCCAGCAGCTTGAGCCAACTAGCCGGAGGTGAGCAGTTCTTC. This encodes CASSLSQLAGGEQFF.

V gene TRBV5-1 combines with J gene TRBJ2-1; TRBD2 matches at 8 bases. CDR3 length: 15 residues. CDR1 and CDR2 from the germline V gene are SGHRS and YFSETQ. The ends lost 2 bases at V and 8 bases at J; junction bases unmatched: 9. The CDR3 coding sequence is TGCGCCAGCAGCTTTTCGGGGGGGGCCTGGGATGAGCAGTTCTTC. The encoded protein is CASSFSGGAWDEQFF. The variable domain in full, completed from reference TRBV5-1 and TRBJ2-1, reads KAGVTQTPRYLIKTRGQQVTLSCSPISGHRSVSWYQQTPGQGLQFLFEYFSETQRNKGNFPGRFSGRQFSNSRSEMNVSTLELGDSALYLCASSFSGGAWDEQFFGPGTRLTVL.

The rearrangement links TRBV2 to TRBJ1-1; the D is unclear. This CDR3 has 14 amino acids. The germline V and J ends were trimmed by 4 bases and 1 base, with 10 bases remaining between them. CDR1 is SNHLY, CDR2 FYNNEI, per germline. The CDR3, as DNA: TGTGCCAGCAGTGGGGAGTTAGGGAACACTGAAGCTTTCTTT. It codes for CASSGELGNTEAFF.

This rearrangement joins TRBV11-1 to TRBJ2-7; 14 nucleotides line up with TRBD2. Germline V CDR1 and CDR2: SGHAT, FQDESV (reference sequence). The CDR3 consists of 16 residues. V shed 5 bases, J shed 5 bases, and the junction held 8 bases outside the gene matches. In DNA form, the CDR3 reads TGTGCCAGCAGCCGGGGACTAGCGGGAGCCGTCCACGAGCAGTACTTC. It is translated as CASSRGLAGAVHEQYF.

This clonotype has a count of ten or more. The chain carries TRBV6-4 and TRBJ2-7; D is possibly TRBD2 (5 bases). This CDR3 spans 18 amino acids. Trimming removed 0 bases from V and 5 bases from J, with 23 bases in between. Germline values: CDR1 MRHNA, CDR2 SNTAGT. In nucleotides, the CDR3 is TGTGCCAGCAGTGACTCGGGAGTAGTAGACCAGGAGGCCCACGAGCAGTACTTC. Translation: CASSDSGVVDQEAHEQYF.